The entry below describes one TCR beta chain. The antigen remains undetermined. Researchers ran the PCR with 60 Vbeta and 13 Jbeta primers. The assay was immunoSEQ multiplex PCR, and TCRdb's table has in-frame clones only and misses some. The data hold roughly 110,000 clones, with about 81% observed a single time. This record comes from a study of cytomegalovirus exposure and HLA in healthy donors. This CDR3 has 16 residues. From germline, CDR1 is WSHSY and CDR2 SAAADI. V lost 7 bases and J lost 1; bases outside the gene matches: 12. As for the donors, each was a healthy bone marrow donor. Findings of the study overall: TCR beta chains numbering 164 were designated cytomegalovirus-associated. In vitro testing confirmed a few CMV-associated chains as specific for CMV antigens.

Material: PBMCs. This chain joins TRBV10-2 and TRBJ2-7; 8 nucleotides line up with TRBD1. This sequence originates from a man aged 25 to 45 in good health and CMV-seropositive. The CDR3 DNA follows: TGCGCCAGCACTCCCCAGGGGGCGTTCGATTCCTACGAGCAGTACTTC. Translating gives CASTPQGAFDSYEQYF.